This T cell receptor (beta chain) was captured in a study of T cell responses to AZD1222 COVID-19 vaccine. This clone appeared once. With 2 bases removed from V and 7 bases from J, the gap between germline ends came to 9 bases. This CDR3 is built from 12 residues. The germline V gene has CDR1 SQVTM and CDR2 ANQGSEA. Assay: immunoSEQ multiplex PCR; the TCRdb copy retains only in-frame clones and omits some. This sample has about 100,000 clones, with approximately 92% found just once. The chain is built from TRBV29-1 and TRBJ1-5; D gene ambiguous. The input for sequencing was peripheral blood, taken 28 days after the second AZD1222 dose. The receptor's source is an adult who received the AZD1222 COVID-19 vaccine. This CDR3 reads CSVESGRQPQHF. CDR3 coding DNA: TGCAGCGTTGAATCGGGAAGGCAGCCCCAGCATTTT. The full variable domain, its missing parts supplied by reference TRBV29-1 and TRBJ1-5, is SAVISQKPSRDICQRGTSLTIQCQVDSQVTMMFWYRQQPGQSLTLIATANQGSEATYESGFVIDKFPISRPNLTFSTLTVSNMSPEDSSIYLCSVESGRQPQHFGDGTRLSIL.